The source of this TCR beta chain is a study of T cells in Graves' hyperthyroidism and ophthalmopathy (dated by TCRdb to the late 2010s). For context, the study as a whole: Peripheral blood samples were taken at initial diagnosis, before any treatment was given. After blood sampling, hyperthyroidism patients were treated with methimazole at a starting dose of 30 mg daily, and ophthalmopathy patients were treated with high-dose intravenous methylprednisolone. The 95 to 100 discovery patients were randomly divided into training and test sets at a 7:3 ratio. TCR V-J signatures able to tell the groups apart were searched for in a discovery cohort of 100 or so patients, of whom around 43 had Graves' ophthalmopathy and roughly 59 had stable Graves' hyperthyroidism. Thyroid tissue and blood T-cell repertoires from about six Graves' hyperthyroidism patients were also compared in the study. The paper reports TCR Vbeta CDR3 sequencing of approximately 140 peripheral blood samples: approximately 41 ophthalmopathy, under 85 hyperthyroidism and approximately 17 progressor patients. An independent validation cohort of around 20 hyperthyroidism patients and some 15 patients who later progressed to ophthalmopathy tested prospective prediction of ophthalmopathy.

The investigation overall reported the following: In validation, progression to ophthalmopathy was predicted by the model with nearly 71% sensitivity and around 75% specificity, a median of about 6.4 months before onset. A model built on a 13 V-J signature distinguished ophthalmopathy from stable hyperthyroidism, reaching approximately 89% sensitivity and around 81% specificity in cross-validation and 80%/75% in testing. Most expanded thyroid clonotypes (frequency above 0.001) were also detected in blood, a finding suggesting that blood repertoires may reflect thyroid immune responses. No statistical method was used to set the sample size in advance, and investigators knew the group allocation.

Amplification of TCR beta CDR3 regions was carried out from RNA transcripts. A first-round RT-PCR of the TCR CDR3 used the HTBI primer set with the Qiagen OneStep RT-PCR kit. A second multiplex PCR round built the libraries, followed by size selection and purification. Paired-end sequencing of the libraries was performed with 100 bp reads on an Illumina HiSeq2000. Per the authors' processing: Raw data were processed with SOAPnuke, discarding reads with adapters, uncalled bases, mean Phred below 15, or no exact constant-primer or identifier match. COPE v1.2.5 was used to merge high-quality paired reads, and clonotypes were defined as unique nucleotide sequences. Clonotypes were aligned to IMGT TRBV, TRBD and TRBJ reference segments using MiTCR v1.1. Analysis was restricted to V-J combinations with a frequency above 0.0001, which covered about 99% of repertoires. The TCS score was defined as the ratio of F50 (clonal expansion) to E x V (chaos), calculated using BLOSUM62-based TCRdist between CDR3 peptides within each V-J. Welch's t-statistics and random forest reduced approximately 520 V-J features to roughly 13, which were used in a naive Bayes classifier (R e1071). TCRdb ran its own pipeline on the public reads, namely fastp trimming at Q25 and MiXCR clone calling, and kept in-frame beta chains. Rows are unified per CDR3 protein, each entry keeping the most common DNA and genes. The V and J calls reflect TCRdb's pipeline rather than the authors' work. The sample data list around 360,000 distinct CDR3 sequences, and about 15% of these were observed just once. The leading ten clones occupy approximately 19% of the sample.

In the ophthalmopathy patients, disease was moderately to severely active, with a Clinical Activity Score of 3 or more, a NOSPECS grade of 4 or more, and a duration of less than 3 months. Any patient with an uncontrolled infection, another autoimmune disease, pregnancy or lactation was excluded. Diagnoses were based on clinical symptoms, serum thyroxine and TRAb, thyroid ultrasound and orbital computed tomography. Ficoll-Paque density gradient centrifugation was used to isolate PBMCs from around 10 ml of fresh peripheral blood. Total RNA was extracted with Trizol reagent, and quality was checked on an Agilent 2100 Bioanalyzer. This clonotype appeared many times. Its antigen is currently not known. The sample holds no much larger clone one base away, and base qualities are not on file. Counted from cysteine to phenylalanine, this CDR3 has 14 amino acids. The sequence is cut down to CDR3 DNA, 42 bases in frame from base 1. Based on the germline V gene, the CDR1 and CDR2 sequences are SGHRS and YFSETQ. Trimming removed 0 bases from V and 0 bases from J, leaving 6 bases between the germline ends.

The rearranged chain carries TRBV5-1 and TRBJ1-2; the D gene is not confidently resolved. Material: blood. This TCR derives from an older woman with Graves' ophthalmopathy. The CDR3 sequence is CASSLDGANYGYTF. The DNA sequence is as follows: TGCGCCAGCAGCTTGGACGGAGCTAACTATGGCTACACCTTC.